These 17 T cell receptor beta chains were all obtained from the same sample, sequenced in a study of CD8 T cells in Susac syndrome. When the RNA was reverse transcribed, random hexamers were used with an input of about 0.5 to 1 ug. Via MiXCR, TCRdb re-called the immunoSEQ multiplex PCR reads, giving one row per CDR3 protein. The sample lists about 280,000 distinct CDR3 sequences; approximately 81% were seen once. Material for sequencing was CD8+ T cells from PBMCs. These receptors all come from a human donor with multiple sclerosis.

The CDR3 DNA reads as TGTGCCACCAGCAGAGATCTTGGACAGAAAAACATTCAGTACTTC. Translating it yields CATSRDLGQKNIQYF. The rearrangement links TRBV15 to TRBJ2-4, with a tentative D call TRBD1 (6 bases). CDR3 length: 15 residues. CDR1 is LNHNV, CDR2 YYDKDF, per germline (reference sequence). V was shortened by 0 bases and J by 4 bases, with 10 bases between the two germline ends.

The DNA of the CDR3 is TGTGCCAGCGGCCCTTTTGCGGGAGTCAACAATGAGCAGTTCTTC. This translates into CASGPFAGVNNEQFF. The chain has TRBV7-8 and TRBJ2-1; 7 bases fit TRBD2. Germline V gene data show CDR1 as SGHVS and CDR2 as FQNEAQ. The CDR3 has 15 amino acids. J was trimmed by 5 bases and V by 8 bases; bases with no gene match: 12. Full variable domain (outside the CDR3, taken from reference TRBV7-8 and TRBJ2-1): GAGVSQSPRYKVAKRGQDVALRCDPISGHVSLFWYQQALGQGPEFLTYFQNEAQLDKSGLPSDRFFAERPEGSVSTLKIQRTQQEDSAVYLCASGPFAGVNNEQFFGPGTRLTVL.

The V call is TRBV27, the J call TRBJ2-7; 9 bases agree with TRBD2. Germline CDR1 and CDR2: MNHEY and SMNVEV (reference sequence). Trimming cost V 3 bases and J 4 bases; bases outside gene matches: 13. The CDR3 totals 17 residues. The CDR3 loop reads CASSLSGFGTSKYEQYF. CDR3 nucleotides: TGTGCCAGCAGTTTGTCTGGTTTCGGGACTAGCAAGTACGAGCAGTACTTC.

The chain has TRBV7-9 and TRBJ2-7, with 13 bases matching TRBD2. Germline V CDR1 and CDR2: SEHNR, FQNEAQ (reference sequence). The length of the CDR3 is 14 residues. Germline trimming cut 5 bases from V and 3 bases from J; bases unmatched to any gene: 1. CDR3 loop: CASSGTSGIYEQYF. CDR3 sequence (DNA): TGTGCCAGCAGCGGGACTAGCGGGATCTACGAGCAGTACTTC. The variable domain in full, completed from reference TRBV7-9 and TRBJ2-7, reads DTGVSQNPRHKITKRGQNVTFRCDPISEHNRLYWYRQTLGQGPEFLTYFQNEAQLEKSRLLSDRFSAERPKGSFSTLEIQRTEQGDSAMYLCASSGTSGIYEQYFGPGTRLTVT.

The chain recombines TRBV30 with TRBJ1-1, with TRBD1 matching over 9 bases. Germline CDR1 GTSNPN, CDR2 SVGIG (reference sequence). This CDR3 region has 13 residues. The ends lost 8 bases at V and 5 bases at J; junction bases unmatched: 9. In DNA form, the CDR3 reads TGTGCCAGCCTAGACAGGGGGGTAACTGAAGCTTTCTTT. It yields the protein CASLDRGVTEAFF.

J is TRBJ1-1 and V is TRBV5-4; 11 bases align to TRBD1. Germline CDR1 and CDR2: SGHNT and YYREEE (reference sequence). The CDR3 length is 15 residues. With 7 bases clipped from V and 4 bases from J, the junction kept 9 bases outside the gene matches. The CDR3 DNA is TGTGCCAGCGGGGACAGGGGGTCATCGGGCACTGAAGCTTTCTTT. Its protein is CASGDRGSSGTEAFF. The entire variable domain, with the rest obtained from reference TRBV5-4 and TRBJ1-1, is as follows: ETGVTQSPTHLIKTRGQQVTLRCSSQSGHNTVSWYQQALGQGPQFIFQYYREEENGRGNFPPRFSGLQFPNYSSELNVNALELDDSALYLCASGDRGSSGTEAFFGQGTRLTVV.

This sequence joins TRBV12-5 and TRBJ2-1; either TRBD1 or TRBD2 may supply D (5 bases each). This CDR3 spans 15 amino acids. With 1 base removed from V and 7 bases from J, the gap between germline ends came to 14 bases. Germline loops: CDR1 LGHNT, CDR2 FRNRAP. The CDR3 is CASGLGAGSGNEQFF. CDR3 DNA sequence: TGTGCTAGTGGTTTGGGGGCAGGGTCGGGGAATGAGCAGTTCTTC.

Worth noting for this clonotype: It is unclear where the CDR3 begins or ends on the DNA, so no DNA is shown, and the CDR3 is as TCRdb lists it. The J gene is TRBJ1-1, the V gene TRBV27. The CDR3 is 14 amino acids long, termini counted. Per germline, CDR1 MNHEY and CDR2 SMNVEV (reference sequence). CDR3 region: CASAFGNGDTEAFF.

The chain employs TRBV7-6 and TRBJ2-1; 10 nucleotides line up with TRBD2. The V and J ends lost 0 bases and 7 bases, in that order; junction bases with no gene match: 6. In germline, CDR1 is SGHVS, CDR2 FNYEAQ. The CDR3 length is 16 residues. CDR3 sequence: CASSLASGRARNEQFF. CDR3 coding DNA: TGTGCCAGCAGCTTAGCCAGCGGGAGGGCCCGGAATGAGCAGTTCTTC.

The chain couples TRBV6-5 to TRBJ1-2; 7 bases agree with TRBD1. This CDR3 is built from 16 residues. CDR1 is MNHEY and CDR2 is SVGAGI in the germline V gene. With V trimmed by 2 bases and J by 6 bases, 12 bases remained unmatched. The CDR3 here is CASSYGVGLGGDGYTF. In nucleotides, the CDR3 is TGTGCCAGCAGTTACGGAGTTGGACTAGGGGGCGATGGCTACACCTTC.

The rearrangement uses TRBV28 and TRBJ2-2, with D perhaps matching TRBD1 (5 bases). The CDR3 is made up of 14 amino acids. Germline V gives CDR1 MDHEN, CDR2 SYDVKM. V lost 8 bases to trimming and J lost 2 bases, with 12 bases between them. Here the CDR3 DNA reads TGTGCCAGCGTACTACAGGTTAACACCGGGGAGCTGTTTTTT. It specifies CASVLQVNTGELFF.

The V gene is TRBV27, the J gene TRBJ1-1, with D perhaps TRBD1 (5 bases). This CDR3 region has 12 residues. The germline V and J ends were trimmed by 3 bases and 8 bases, with 10 bases remaining between them. Germline lookup yields CDR1 MNHEY and CDR2 SMNVEV (reference sequence). Here the CDR3 reads CASSLLRGEAFF. The CDR3 DNA is TGTGCCAGCAGTTTGCTACGGGGGGAAGCTTTCTTT.

The V and J genes are TRBV27 and TRBJ2-3; perhaps TRBD2 as D (7 bases). This CDR3 region has 16 residues. V lost 5 bases to trimming and J lost 4 bases, with 19 bases between them. Looked up from germline, CDR1 is MNHEY and CDR2 is SMNVEV (reference sequence). CDR3 nucleotide sequence: TGTGCCAGCAGTCGGGGAGGGGGTTGGGGACCAGATACGCAGTATTTT. Protein product: CASSRGGGWGPDTQYF.

This rearrangement joins TRBV19 to TRBJ2-1; 7 nucleotides line up with TRBD2. Per the germline V gene, CDR1 is LNHDA and CDR2 is SQIVND (reference sequence). V lost 1 base, J lost 2 bases, and 5 bases stayed unmatched. The CDR3 has 16 residues. CDR3 nucleotide sequence: TGTGCCAGTAGTATAGGGCCAGCGGGACCCTACAATGAGCAGTTCTTC. Its translation: CASSIGPAGPYNEQFF.

The CDR3 DNA reads as TGTGCCAGCAGTTCGGGACAGGGTGGGAGCTACACCTTC. This codes for CASSSGQGGSYTF. This chain connects TRBV28 to TRBJ1-2; 9 nucleotides align to TRBD1. Looked up from germline, CDR1 is MDHEN and CDR2 is SYDVKM. The trim removed 4 bases at V and 9 bases at J, leaving 6 bases unmatched. The CDR3 extends over 13 amino acids.

This rearrangement joins TRBV7-9 to TRBJ2-1; D is unresolved. Germline assignment: CDR1 SEHNR and CDR2 FQNEAQ (reference sequence). The V end was cut by 6 bases, the J end by 10 bases, with 13 bases between. The CDR3 runs to 12 residues. The CDR3 nucleotides are TGTGCCAGCAGGCCCCTCGCGACCGAGCAGTTCTTC. Translated, it gives CASRPLATEQFF.

The chain is built from TRBV29-1 and TRBJ1-2, with D hard to call. The germline CDR1 and CDR2 sequences are SQVTM and ANQGSEA. Trimming pared 4 bases from V and 8 bases from J, leaving 14 bases between. This CDR3 contains 12 residues. CDR3 in amino acids: CSVGRESGGYTF. The CDR3 DNA is TGCAGCGTTGGAAGGGAGTCGGGAGGCTACACCTTC.